This TCR beta chain was retrieved from a study of cytomegalovirus exposure and HLA in healthy donors. To note about this clone: Antigen specificity is unknown.

Study-level results: In a later analysis, across HLA loci, associated TCR counts were highest for DRB1, lowest for HLA-C.

60 Vbeta and 13 Jbeta primers were used in PCR. Profiling relied on immunoSEQ multiplex PCR, and the TCRdb table lists in-frame clones only, not all of them. The sample consists of tens of thousands of clones, under 80% of them appearing once. The TCR comes from a man in his fifties or sixties in good health and CMV-seropositive. The sample was PBMCs.

The CDR3 region is CASRSTSRGAPELDGYTF. CDR3 DNA sequence: TGTGCCAGCAGGTCTACATCCCGGGGGGCCCCGGAGCTGGATGGCTACACCTTC. This chain connects TRBV28 to TRBJ1-2; weak D call: TRBD1 (6 bases). The germline V gene encodes CDR1 MDHEN and CDR2 SYDVKM. There are 18 residues in the CDR3. The germline V and J ends were trimmed by 6 bases and 6 bases, with 29 bases remaining between them.